This TCR beta chain derives from a study of PD-1 blockade in classical Hodgkin lymphoma. Sequenced by immunoSEQ multiplex PCR; TCRdb stores in-frame clones only, minus some. The sample consists of over 3,500 clones, approximately 70% of them appearing once. Documented time point: cycle 4 day 1 (C4D1), after more than five weeks of nivolumab. After autologous stem cell transplantation all patients relapsed, and prior brentuximab vedotin exposure differed between cohorts. The CDR3 covers 13 residues. V lost 4 bases to trimming and J lost 2 bases, with 9 bases between them. The germline V gene has CDR1 LGHNA and CDR2 YSLEER.

The receptor was isolated from a human donor with classical Hodgkin lymphoma. The sample was peripheral blood mononuclear cells (PBMCs), taken before the fourth cycle of nivolumab. V gene TRBV4-3 combines with J gene TRBJ2-7; a weak D match, TRBD2 (6 bases). CDR3 DNA: TGCGCCAGCAGCCGGGACTCGACCTACGAGCAGTACTTC. It encodes CASSRDSTYEQYF.